The 28 T cell receptor beta chains below all came from one sample that was sequenced in a study of OX40 agonist ivuxolimab in advanced cancers. Some clones are missing from TCRdb's copy, which holds only in-frame ones; the method was immunoSEQ multiplex PCR. The data contain 55,000 to 90,000 clones, approximately 78% of them singletons. Material: CD4+ or CD8+ T cells sorted from blood, obtained in a trial of the OX40 agonist ivuxolimab. The receptors here all came from an adult with an advanced solid tumor such as melanoma, head and neck, liver or kidney cancer.

The chain carries TRBV7-9 and TRBJ2-5, with D tentatively TRBD2 (5 bases). The J call may be incorrect, as the DNA end agrees better with TRBJ2-7. Germline V gene lookup returns CDR1 SEHNR and CDR2 FQNEAQ (reference sequence). CDR3 length: 14 residues. For the CDR3, the DNA is TGTGCCAGCAGCCTCGGACGGGGCTCCTACGAGCAGTACTTC. Translated, it gives CASSLGRGSYEQYF.

This chain uses TRBV2 with TRBJ2-1; 11 bases fit TRBD2. This CDR3 region has 13 residues. The ends lost 6 bases at V and 9 bases at J; junction bases unmatched: 4. The germline V gene encodes CDR1 SNHLY and CDR2 FYNNEI. The CDR3 DNA follows: TGTGCCAGCAGCCTTAGCGGGGGGGGTGAGCAGTTCTTC. Its protein product is CASSLSGGGEQFF.

About this clone: Other DNA sequences in the sample encode the same CDR3. The V call is TRBV5-1, the J call TRBJ2-3, with D perhaps given as TRBD1 or TRBD2 (6 bases each). This CDR3 has 15 amino acids. V was cut by 0 bases and J by 0 bases, with 8 bases left in between. Germline V gene lookup returns CDR1 SGHRS and CDR2 YFSETQ. The DNA of the CDR3 is TGCGCCAGCAGCTTGGTAGGGGGGAGCACAGATACGCAGTATTTT. Amino acids: CASSLVGGSTDTQYF.

This CDR3 is CASSAVIGNTIYF. CDR3 coding DNA: TGTGCCAGCAGCGCAGTGATTGGAAACACCATATATTTT. This rearrangement joins TRBV6-1 to TRBJ1-3; D is unresolved. The CDR3 runs to 13 residues. Germline CDR1 MNHNS, CDR2 SASEGT. Trimming took 6 bases from V and 3 from J, leaving 9 bases between them.

This sequence joins TRBV19 and TRBJ1-3; no clear D. Germline V gene sequence: CDR1 LNHDA, CDR2 SQIVND (reference sequence). The CDR3 is made up of 15 amino acids. V lost 7 bases and J 0 bases, leaving 13 bases between the germline ends. The CDR3 coding sequence is TGTGCCAGTACCTCGACAAGTTACTCTGGAAACACCATATATTTT. Translating it yields CASTSTSYSGNTIYF.

The chain employs TRBV7-8 and TRBJ1-2, with unresolved D. Germline CDR1 and CDR2: SGHVS and FQNEAQ. CDR3 length: 14 residues. Between the trimmed V and J ends, which lost 2 bases and 2 bases, there was a span of 9 bases. CDR3: CASSLSVTNYGYTF. The CDR3, as DNA: TGTGCCAGCAGCTTATCCGTCACCAACTATGGCTACACCTTC. Variable domain in full (rest from reference TRBV7-8 and TRBJ1-2): GAGVSQSPRYKVAKRGQDVALRCDPISGHVSLFWYQQALGQGPEFLTYFQNEAQLDKSGLPSDRFFAERPEGSVSTLKIQRTQQEDSAVYLCASSLSVTNYGYTFGSGTRLTVV.

By share, this clone counts as medium-sized. V gene TRBV25-1 combines with J gene TRBJ1-2; no definite D call. This CDR3 contains 13 residues. Trimming pared 1 base from V and 7 bases from J, leaving 10 bases between. Germline loops: CDR1 MGHDK, CDR2 SYGVNS. CDR3 in amino acids: CASSESGRSGYTF. CDR3 bases: TGTGCCAGCAGTGAATCAGGCCGGAGTGGCTACACCTTC.

At least ten counts were recorded for this clone. The chain employs TRBV2 and TRBJ1-1; D perhaps matches TRBD1 (6 bases). Germline V lookup: CDR1 SNHLY, CDR2 FYNNEI. This CDR3 is built from 13 residues. Trimming pared 10 bases from V and 5 bases from J, leaving 17 bases between. The CDR3 protein is CATTSTGGTEAFF. The CDR3 DNA reads as TGTGCCACAACTTCGACAGGAGGAACTGAAGCTTTCTTT.

The chain employs TRBV11-2 and TRBJ2-1; unclear D gene. Trimming took off 5 bases at V and 4 bases at J, with 15 bases between the two ends. The CDR3 sequence is 15 residues long. Germline V gives CDR1 SGHAT, CDR2 FQNNGV. The CDR3 nucleotides are TGTGCCAGCAGCATAAGGATTTCCCCTTACAATGAGCAGTTCTTC. Protein: CASSIRISPYNEQFF.

V gene TRBV11-2 combines with J gene TRBJ1-2; D is undetermined. CDR1 and CDR2 (germline): SGHAT, FQNNGV. This CDR3 comprises 13 residues. V was pared by 5 bases and J by 4 bases, with 11 bases between. The CDR3 loop is CASSPVGGYGYTF. The CDR3 DNA is TGTGCCAGCAGCCCGGTCGGCGGCTATGGCTACACCTTC.

The chain carries TRBV5-4 and TRBJ2-3; 9 nucleotides agree with TRBD2. V shed 3 bases, J shed 1 base, and the junction held 6 bases outside the gene matches. Per germline, CDR1 SGHNT and CDR2 YYREEE (reference sequence). The CDR3 is 16 amino acids. The CDR3 spells CASSSRVAGGTDTQYF. CDR3 coding DNA: TGTGCCAGCAGCTCCCGGGTAGCGGGGGGCACAGATACGCAGTATTTT.

The chain joins TRBV19 to TRBJ1-5, with unresolved D. CDR3 length equals 16 residues. Germline CDR1 is LNHDA and CDR2 is SQIVND (reference sequence). Between the trimmed V and J ends, which lost 1 base and 2 bases, there was a span of 12 bases. This CDR3 reads CASSIGGGRGNQPQHF. In nucleotides, the CDR3 is TGTGCCAGTAGTATAGGGGGTGGTAGAGGCAATCAGCCCCAGCATTTT. The complete variable domain, with remaining parts taken from reference TRBV19 and TRBJ1-5, reads DGGITQSPKYLFRKEGQNVTLSCEQNLNHDAMYWYRQDPGQGLRLIYYSQIVNDFQKGDIAEGYSVSREKKESFPLTVTSAQKNPTAFYLCASSIGGGRGNQPQHFGDGTRLSIL.

The chain uses TRBV15 and TRBJ2-3, with D uncertain. V was pared by 5 bases and J by 5 bases, with 11 bases between. The CDR3 sequence is 13 residues long. From germline, CDR1 is LNHNV and CDR2 YYDKDF (reference sequence). DNA for the CDR3: TGTGCCACCAGCGGGCCCCGGATAGATACGCAGTATTTT. It yields the protein CATSGPRIDTQYF.

The chain is built from TRBV5-6 and TRBJ2-5, with TRBD1 matching 10 bases. This CDR3 is built from 16 residues. CDR1 SGHDT and CDR2 YYEEEE come from the germline V gene. Trimming at V came to 3 bases and at J to 2 bases, leaving 7 bases not matched to a gene. The CDR3: CASSSPGQGSQETQYF. DNA for the CDR3: TGTGCCAGCAGCTCTCCGGGACAGGGGTCGCAAGAGACCCAGTACTTC.

The chain couples TRBV5-6 to TRBJ1-5, with 8 nucleotides matching TRBD1. The junction had 6 bases not matched to a gene; V was cut back by 4 bases and J by 6 bases. Germline values: CDR1 SGHDT, CDR2 YYEEEE. The CDR3 is made up of 14 amino acids. CDR3 sequence reads: CASSLKTGGQPQHF. The DNA of the CDR3 is TGTGCCAGCAGCCTTAAAACAGGGGGTCAGCCCCAGCATTTT.

This clone was seen once. The chain carries TRBV10-3 and TRBJ2-3; TRBD2 agrees at 10 bases. V trimming: 6 bases; J trimming: 6 bases; junction bases outside the gene matches: 9. This CDR3 region has 15 residues. In germline, CDR1 is ENHRY, CDR2 SYGVKD. Written as DNA, the CDR3 is TGTGCCATCAGGCCCCTAGCGGGGGCCTGGGATACGCAGTATTTT. This gives the protein CAIRPLAGAWDTQYF.

The chain couples TRBV30 to TRBJ2-2, with D tentatively TRBD2 (5 bases). CDR3 length: 13 amino acids. CDR1 is GTSNPN and CDR2 is SVGIG in the germline V gene (reference sequence). Deletions cut 8 bases from V and 2 bases from J, with 12 bases between. CDR3 coding DNA: TGTGCCCGGACTGCCTATAACACCGGGGAGCTGTTTTTT. Translated, it gives CARTAYNTGELFF.

J is TRBJ2-1 and V is TRBV7-9; D possibly corresponds to TRBD1 (6 bases). From germline, CDR1 is SEHNR and CDR2 FQNEAQ (reference sequence). This CDR3 contains 17 residues. With 6 bases removed from V and 0 bases from J, the gap between germline ends came to 18 bases. CDR3 sequence reads: CASSQSETGASYNEQFF. DNA for the CDR3: TGTGCCAGCAGTCAATCCGAGACAGGCGCCTCCTACAATGAGCAGTTCTTC.

In this sample, this clone turned up once. The gene calls are TRBV11-2 and TRBJ2-7; possible D gene TRBD2, 5 bases. CDR1 and CDR2 (germline): SGHAT, FQNNGV. The ends were cut back, 1 base at V and 2 bases at J, with 12 bases in the middle. The CDR3 extends over 15 amino acids. In nucleotides, the CDR3 is TGTGCCAGCAGCTTAGGGCCGGGATTCACCTACGAGCAGTACTTC. Protein product: CASSLGPGFTYEQYF.

This chain connects TRBV18 to TRBJ2-7, with D possibly matching TRBD1 (5 bases). The germline gives CDR1 KGHSH, CDR2 LQKENI. The CDR3 extends over 13 amino acids. Trimming took off 5 bases at V and 3 bases at J, with 11 bases between the two ends. The CDR3 protein is CASSTGILYEQYF. The CDR3 bases are TGTGCCAGCTCAACAGGAATACTCTACGAGCAGTACTTC.

This clone came up a few times. The chain employs TRBV7-8 and TRBJ1-6; no clear D. The V and J ends lost 5 bases and 15 bases respectively, with 14 bases between them. In germline, CDR1 is SGHVS, CDR2 FQNEAQ. The CDR3 loop spans 12 amino acids. CDR3 amino acids: CASSPDGLVLHF. The CDR3 nucleotides read TGTGCCAGCAGCCCCGACGGCTTGGTCCTCCACTTT.

The J gene is TRBJ2-3, the V gene TRBV10-2; TRBD1 agrees at 7 bases. J lost 1 base, V lost 4 bases, and 5 bases had no gene match. Germline V gives CDR1 WSHSY, CDR2 SAAADI. This CDR3 is built from 15 residues. CDR3 amino acids: CASSVVDRGTDTQYF. CDR3 coding DNA: TGCGCCAGCAGTGTGGTAGACAGGGGCACAGATACGCAGTATTTT.

The genes are TRBV11-2 and TRBJ1-4, with 7 bases lining up with TRBD1. Germline V gene data show CDR1 as SGHAT and CDR2 as FQNNGV. V lost 5 bases, J lost 4 bases, and 4 bases stayed unmatched. The CDR3 is 14 residues long. DNA of the CDR3: TGTGCCAGCAGCCCCGGGACAGTTAATGAAAAACTGTTTTTT. Translating it yields CASSPGTVNEKLFF.

The chain has TRBV10-3 and TRBJ2-1; TRBD2 is a possible D gene (7 bases). V lost 4 bases to trimming and J lost 7 bases, with 11 bases between them. CDR3 size: 13 residues. Germline V gene data show CDR1 as ENHRY and CDR2 as SYGVKD. CDR3: CAISGKGGNEQFF. The DNA of the CDR3 is TGTGCCATCAGTGGAAAGGGGGGGAATGAGCAGTTCTTC.

In this sample, this clone turned up a few times. This rearrangement joins TRBV7-8 to TRBJ1-1, with a tentative D call TRBD1 (5 bases). Trimming took off 3 bases at V and 5 bases at J, with 13 bases between the two ends. Per the germline V gene, CDR1 is SGHVS and CDR2 is FQNEAQ. This CDR3 has 14 residues. The CDR3 region has the DNA TGTGCCAGCAGCTTCGGCGGGGGAGGGACTGAAGCTTTCTTT. Translation gives CASSFGGGGTEAFF.

This chain connects TRBV2 to TRBJ2-2; 9 nucleotides agree with TRBD2. This CDR3 has 15 amino acids. From germline, CDR1 is SNHLY and CDR2 FYNNEI. The junction had 6 bases not matched to a gene; V was cut back by 1 base and J by 9 bases. CDR3 region: CASSEEGTSSWELFF. For the CDR3, the DNA is TGTGCCAGCAGTGAAGAGGGGACTAGCTCCTGGGAGCTGTTTTTT.

This clone was counted once. The rearrangement joins TRBV14 to TRBJ2-7; D is ambiguous. Germline-derived CDR1 and CDR2 are SGHDN and FVKESK. V lost 0 bases and J 4 bases, leaving 16 bases between the germline ends. CDR3 length: 16 amino acids. The CDR3 sequence: CASSQDRIPSSYEQYF. The DNA for the CDR3 is TGTGCCAGCAGCCAAGACCGGATCCCGTCTTCATACGAGCAGTACTTC.

The V call is TRBV28, the J call TRBJ1-4; the D is unclear. V was trimmed by 2 bases and J by 2 bases, leaving 9 bases between them. Germline V gene lookup returns CDR1 MDHEN and CDR2 SYDVKM. There are 15 residues in the CDR3. DNA of the CDR3: TGTGCCAGCAGTTTAGGGCGGAGGACTAATGAAAAACTGTTTTTT. Its protein is CASSLGRRTNEKLFF.